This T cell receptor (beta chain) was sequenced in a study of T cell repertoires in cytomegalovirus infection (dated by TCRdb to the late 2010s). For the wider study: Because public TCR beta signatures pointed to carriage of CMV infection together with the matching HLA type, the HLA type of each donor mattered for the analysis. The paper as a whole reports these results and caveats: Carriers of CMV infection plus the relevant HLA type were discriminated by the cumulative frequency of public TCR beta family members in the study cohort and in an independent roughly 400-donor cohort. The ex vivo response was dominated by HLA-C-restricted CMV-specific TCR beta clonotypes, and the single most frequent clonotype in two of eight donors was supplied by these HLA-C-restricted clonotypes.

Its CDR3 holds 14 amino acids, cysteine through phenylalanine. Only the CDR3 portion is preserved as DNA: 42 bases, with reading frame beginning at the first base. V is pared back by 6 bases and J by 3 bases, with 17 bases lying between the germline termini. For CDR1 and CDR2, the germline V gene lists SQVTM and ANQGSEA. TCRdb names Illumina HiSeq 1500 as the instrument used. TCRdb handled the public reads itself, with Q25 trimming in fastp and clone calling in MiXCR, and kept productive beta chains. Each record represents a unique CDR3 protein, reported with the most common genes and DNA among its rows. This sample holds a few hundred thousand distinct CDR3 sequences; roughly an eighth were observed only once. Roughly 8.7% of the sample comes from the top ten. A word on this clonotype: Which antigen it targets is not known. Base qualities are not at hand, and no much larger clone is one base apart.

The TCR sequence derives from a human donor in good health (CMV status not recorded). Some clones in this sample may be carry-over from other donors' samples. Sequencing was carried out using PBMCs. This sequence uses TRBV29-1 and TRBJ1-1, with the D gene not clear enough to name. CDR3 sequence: CSVPLATSDTEAFF. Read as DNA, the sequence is TGCAGCGTCCCCCTGGCCACAAGTGACACTGAAGCTTTCTTT.